This TCR beta chain was identified in a study of blood T cell repertoires in COVID-19 (dated by TCRdb to 2020 to 2021). General notes on the study: The collaborator samples originated in the United States, Italy and Spain and spanned the acute and convalescent phases of COVID-19. The prospective study material was composed of cDNA or gDNA derived from T cells, B-cell-depleted T cells, or PBMCs. Subjects who had been exposed to COVID-19, were actively infected with it, or had recovered from it provided the deeply sampled blood TCRbeta repertoires that made up the dataset. The repertoires were released in a freely available public database intended as a resource for research on the immune response to SARS-CoV-2. Samples came from the ongoing ImmuneRACE study (first 160 participants) plus 1,254 subjects from 6 global collaborators. Sample metadata almost always included a de-identified subject ID, COVID-19 status, age in years and sex. HLA class I and class II types, where available, came from metadata supplied by the sample provider rather than from assay-based typing. On the study overall, not on this receptor specifically: Clinical and demographic metadata were provided uncurated, with the amount varying by source and participant.

The CDR3, from cysteine to phenylalanine, totals 17 residues. The entry retains the CDR3 DNA only, 51 bases that are in frame from base 1. The junction shows trimming of 0 bases on V and 0 bases on J, plus 13 bases between the germline ends. CDR1 and CDR2 are read off the germline V gene as SGHRS and YFSETQ. The collaborating institutions used their own protocols to collect whole blood in K2EDTA tubes. For TCRbeta analysis, collaborator samples were shipped as frozen whole blood, as isolated PBMCs, or as DNA extracted from either sample type. With regard to this clone: It lacks a known antigen. No base quality values were provided; no much bigger clone lies one nucleotide off.

TCRbeta CDR3 regions were amplified from genomic DNA using the immunoSEQ Assay, a bias-controlled multiplex PCR. The authors' analysis ran thus. Within the assay, amplification of reference gene primers was used to estimate how many nucleated cells each sample contained. To quantify the absolute abundance of each unique TCRbeta CDR3 rearrangement, sequence reads were collapsed and filtered. For each sample, productive Simpson clonality was calculated as the square root of Simpson's diversity index across productive rearrangements. Entries here come from immuneACCESS through TCRdb and include only in-frame sequences with V and J called. Some clones fail to appear in such tables; in the studies checked, an unresolved V gene covers under half of the shortfall, and the cause of the remainder is unknown. The DNA was the basis for D and trimming; V, J and clone size are from that table. The sample data list under 250,000 clones, and about 84% of these were observed just once. The ten largest clones capture around 8% of the sample.

The sequenced sample consisted of peripheral blood. Recombination connected TRBV5-1 to TRBJ1-3; perhaps TRBD1 is the D gene, with 5 bases matching. The sequence came from a woman aged 80 or over with acute or convalescent COVID-19. The DNA reads as follows: TGCGCCAGCAGCTTGGAGTATGCGGGGCCCTCTGGAAACACCATATATTTT. Its translation reads: CASSLEYAGPSGNTIYF. Joined to the reference TRBV5-1 and TRBJ1-3 proteins, this CDR3 gives the full variable domain: KAGVTQTPRYLIKTRGQQVTLSCSPISGHRSVSWYQQTPGQGLQFLFEYFSETQRNKGNFPGRFSGRQFSNSRSEMNVSTLELGDSALYLCASSLEYAGPSGNTIYFGEGSWLTVV.